This entry concerns a single T cell receptor beta chain. The record originates from a study of shared clonotypes between healthy human individuals. Sequencing used immunoSEQ multiplex PCR; TCRdb keeps in-frame clones, though not all of them. This table has around 1,000,000 clones, around three quarters appearing once. Germline V gene data show CDR1 as MNHNY and CDR2 as SVGAGI (reference sequence). V lost 2 bases and J 9 bases, leaving 14 bases between the germline ends. This CDR3 comprises 14 residues. The receptor was derived from a man younger than 35 in good health. Some clones in this sample may be carry-over from other donors' samples. V gene TRBV6-6 combines with J gene TRBJ2-1; D call uncertain. Material: memory CD4+ T cells from PBMCs. Subset meaning: CD45RA-negative fraction. CDR3 in DNA: TGTGCCAGCAGTTACACCCCAGCCTCGACTGAGCAGTTCTTC. Its translation is CASSYTPASTEQFF.